The 28 T cell receptor beta chains in this list originate from one sample, sequenced in a study of T-cell reconstitution after alpha-beta-depleted transplantation in children. The library targeted TCRbeta and was prepared with unique molecular identifiers. Each CDR3 protein gets one entry after TCRdb re-called the PCR reads with MiXCR. The sample includes around 370,000 distinct CDR3 sequences, approximately 10% seen only once; the top ten take 2% to 3%. The input for sequencing was PBMCs from the stem cell graft donor, taken from the stem cell graft. Receptors originate from a human donor who donated a stem cell graft to a child with acute lymphoblastic leukemia.

The V and J genes are TRBV7-6 and TRBJ1-3; no firm D call. CDR3 length: 16 residues. Trimming stripped 4 bases from V and 0 bases from J, with 13 bases between. CDR1 is SGHVS, CDR2 FNYEAQ, per germline. Written as DNA, the CDR3 is TGTGCCAGCAGCTCTTCCTCGGTCGTCTCTGGAAACACCATATATTTT. Protein sequence: CASSSSSVVSGNTIYF.

This clonotype was seen repeatedly, ten times or more. This chain joins TRBV12-3 or TRBV12-4 and TRBJ2-3; 9 positions match TRBD2. The CDR3 has 13 residues. The V segment lost 6 bases and the J segment 5 bases; nucleotides outside the gene matches: 3. As DNA, the CDR3 is TGTGCCAGCAGGGCGACTAGCGGAGATACGCAGTATTTT. This sequence encodes CASRATSGDTQYF.

This clonotype was seen a handful of times. J is TRBJ2-1 and V is TRBV29-1; tentatively, D is TRBD1 (6 bases). The CDR3 extends over 14 amino acids. V gave up 3 bases and J gave up 7 bases, with 16 bases separating them. Germline values: CDR1 SQVTM, CDR2 ANQGSEA. The CDR3 here is CSVEGTGLGNEQFF. The CDR3 nucleotides read TGCAGCGTTGAGGGTACAGGGTTGGGGAATGAGCAGTTCTTC.

This chain joins TRBV7-6 and TRBJ2-5; 7 nucleotides align to TRBD1. Germline assignment: CDR1 SGHVS and CDR2 FNYEAQ. This CDR3 has 15 residues. The ends lost 0 bases at V and 5 bases at J; junction bases unmatched: 6. CDR3 amino acids: CASSLARQGWETQYF. CDR3 bases: TGTGCCAGCAGCTTAGCACGACAGGGTTGGGAGACCCAGTACTTC.

The chain carries TRBV20-1 and TRBJ2-1; weak D call: TRBD2 (8 bases). Trimming left V 5 bases short and J 9 bases short, with 20 bases between. The V gene's germline CDR1 is DFQATT and CDR2 SNEGSKA (reference sequence). The CDR3 is 14 amino acids. The CDR3 DNA reads TGCAGTGCTGAACTAGCGGAGAAGGGGGCTGAGCAGTTCTTC. It yields the protein CSAELAEKGAEQFF.

This clonotype occurred a few times. The chain uses TRBV9 and TRBJ2-1; 9 bases fit TRBD2. The CDR3 runs to 16 residues. With V trimmed by 0 bases and J by 9 bases, 10 bases remained unmatched. Germline assignment: CDR1 SGDLS and CDR2 YYNGEE. The CDR3 is CASSVGASGMRAEQFF. For the CDR3, the DNA is TGTGCCAGCAGCGTAGGGGCTAGCGGGATGCGGGCTGAGCAGTTCTTC.

The rearrangement uses TRBV6-5 and TRBJ1-1; no firm D call. Germline V CDR1 and CDR2: MNHEY, SVGAGI. V was shortened by 2 bases and J by 0 bases, with 10 bases between the two germline ends. The CDR3 totals 15 residues. CDR3 DNA: TGTGCCAGCAGTTACGATGAAGCGATGAACACTGAAGCTTTCTTT. Protein product: CASSYDEAMNTEAFF.

This sequence joins TRBV5-1 and TRBJ2-1; 12 bases map to TRBD2. This CDR3 has 20 residues. Germline V gene sequence: CDR1 SGHRS, CDR2 YFSETQ. With V trimmed by 3 bases and J by 0 bases, 13 bases remained unmatched. The chain's CDR3 is CASSSPLRLAGDSSYNEQFF. The CDR3 coding sequence is TGCGCCAGCAGCTCGCCCCTACGACTAGCGGGAGACTCCTCCTACAATGAGCAGTTCTTC.

This clonotype has a single count. A read error is possible here, since a much larger clone lies one base away. The CDR3 protein is CASSLRQGENIQYF. The CDR3 nucleotides are TGTGCCAGCAGCTTGCGCCAGGGGGAAAACATTCAGTACTTC. This chain uses TRBV5-4 with TRBJ2-4, with TRBD1 matching over 7 bases. Germline CDR1 SGHNT, CDR2 YYREEE (reference sequence). The CDR3 totals 14 residues. Germline trimming cut 1 base from V and 5 bases from J; bases unmatched to any gene: 3.

The chain recombines TRBV24-1 with TRBJ2-3; 8 positions match TRBD2. This CDR3 spans 15 amino acids. The V segment lost 4 bases and the J segment 4 bases; nucleotides outside the gene matches: 6. CDR1 and CDR2 (germline): KGHDR, SFDVKD. The CDR3: CATSDPAGVSDTQYF. DNA for the CDR3: TGTGCCACCAGTGACCCAGCGGGAGTGTCAGATACGCAGTATTTT.

This clonotype has just a few counts. CDR3 sequence: CASSGQNSPNEKLFF. The CDR3 DNA follows: TGTGCCAGCAGTGGACAAAACTCTCCTAATGAAAAACTGTTTTTT. The gene calls are TRBV12-3 or TRBV12-4 and TRBJ1-4; D might be TRBD1 (5 bases). There are 15 residues in the CDR3. Between the trimmed V and J ends, which lost 5 bases and 3 bases, there was a span of 13 bases.

In this sample, this clonotype turned up a few times. This rearrangement joins TRBV4-3 to TRBJ2-3; weak D call: TRBD2 (6 bases). Per germline, CDR1 LGHNA and CDR2 YSLEER. There are 15 residues in the CDR3. The ends were cut back, 4 bases at V and 4 bases at J, with 15 bases in the middle. In DNA, the CDR3 is TGCGCCAGCAGCCCCTTCGGAGGGTTAGCAGATACGCAGTATTTT. It specifies CASSPFGGLADTQYF.

CDR3 amino acids: CASSRITGSSYNEQFF. The CDR3 DNA sequence: TGTGCCAGTAGTAGAATCACAGGGAGCTCCTACAATGAGCAGTTCTTC. The rearrangement uses TRBV19 and TRBJ2-1, with D possibly matching TRBD1 (6 bases). The CDR3 is 16 amino acids. Germline V gene sequence: CDR1 LNHDA, CDR2 SQIVND (reference sequence). V dropped 4 bases and J dropped 0 bases, with 13 bases sitting between them.

This clonotype appeared a few times. The gene calls are TRBV29-1 and TRBJ2-5; tentatively, D is TRBD1 (5 bases). Trimming cost V 3 bases and J 7 bases, with 15 bases left between them. Germline V gene sequence: CDR1 SQVTM, CDR2 ANQGSEA. The CDR3 sequence is 13 residues long. The CDR3 protein is CSVDWTRAGTQYF. The CDR3 coding sequence is TGCAGCGTTGACTGGACCAGGGCTGGGACCCAGTACTTC.

A few counts support this clonotype. The chain links TRBV20-1 to TRBJ2-5; TRBD1 agrees at 9 bases. The CDR3 sequence is 17 residues long. Germline CDR1 is DFQATT and CDR2 is SNEGSKA (reference sequence). V trimming: 2 bases; J trimming: 1 base; junction bases outside the gene matches: 11. CDR3 protein: CSARRFPRQGVQETQYF. The CDR3 DNA reads TGCAGTGCTAGACGCTTCCCTCGACAGGGGGTCCAAGAGACCCAGTACTTC.

The V and J genes are TRBV2 and TRBJ2-1; no reliable D call. Germline V lookup: CDR1 SNHLY, CDR2 FYNNEI. The V end was cut by 5 bases, the J end by 4 bases, with 9 bases between. The CDR3 covers 13 residues. The CDR3 loop is CASSTDLYNEQFF. DNA of the CDR3: TGTGCCAGCAGTACGGACCTTTACAATGAGCAGTTCTTC.

V is TRBV4-3 and J is TRBJ2-7; D is ambiguous. CDR1 and CDR2 from the germline V gene are LGHNA and YSLEER. This CDR3 has 13 residues. V shed 0 bases and J shed 5 bases, with 8 bases lying between them. Here the CDR3 reads CASSQDSRDEQYF. As DNA, the CDR3 is TGCGCCAGCAGCCAAGATTCAAGGGACGAGCAGTACTTC.

Ten or more counts support this clonotype. The chain has TRBV11-2 and TRBJ1-3; D is possibly TRBD1 (5 bases). Per the germline V gene, CDR1 is SGHAT and CDR2 is FQNNGV. V was cut by 2 bases and J by 3 bases, with 8 bases left in between. There are 14 residues in the CDR3. CDR3 DNA sequence: TGTGCCAGCAGCTTACCCAGGGTTGGAAACACCATATATTTT. Residues: CASSLPRVGNTIYF.

This clonotype was counted only a few times. V and J are TRBV7-9 and TRBJ2-4, with 9 bases matching TRBD2. CDR1 SEHNR and CDR2 FQNEAQ come from the germline V gene (reference sequence). This CDR3 has 17 amino acids. The V segment lost 3 bases and the J segment 6 bases; nucleotides outside the gene matches: 12. CDR3 sequence reads: CASSFTGTSQGGNIQYF. The CDR3 DNA is TGTGCCAGCAGCTTTACCGGGACTAGCCAGGGTGGAAACATTCAGTACTTC.

This clonotype was found a few times. The gene calls are TRBV6-5 and TRBJ2-2; tentatively, D is TRBD1 (6 bases). The CDR3 extends over 16 amino acids. Per germline, CDR1 MNHEY and CDR2 SVGAGI. V shed 2 bases and J shed 1 base, with 11 bases lying between them. The CDR3 reads CASSYTPTGNTGELFF. Written as DNA, the CDR3 is TGTGCCAGCAGTTACACGCCGACAGGGAACACCGGGGAGCTGTTTTTT.

This clonotype turned up a few times. The rearrangement joins TRBV5-8 to TRBJ1-1; no clear D. The germline V and J ends were trimmed by 0 bases and 1 base, with 7 bases remaining between them. CDR3 size: 14 residues. Per germline, CDR1 SGHTS and CDR2 YDEGEE. Here the CDR3 DNA reads TGTGCCAGCAGCTTGGAGAAGGGGAACACTGAAGCTTTCTTT. Protein: CASSLEKGNTEAFF.

The V gene is TRBV6-5, the J gene TRBJ2-4, with D tentatively TRBD2 (6 bases). Trimming left V 4 bases short and J 1 base short, with 20 bases between. The length of the CDR3 is 18 residues. Germline-derived CDR1 and CDR2 are MNHEY and SVGAGI. CDR3 region: CASSSLAWGRPAKNIQYF. The CDR3 DNA follows: TGTGCCAGCAGTTCCCTCGCATGGGGGAGGCCGGCCAAAAACATTCAGTACTTC.

This clonotype was counted many times. The chain employs TRBV7-9 and TRBJ2-2; D ambiguous. This CDR3 contains 14 residues. V lost 2 bases and J lost 5, with 9 bases in between. Germline CDR1 reads SEHNR; CDR2 reads FQNEAQ (reference sequence). As DNA, the CDR3 is TGTGCCAGCAGCTTAAGGGAAAGGACCGGGGAGCTGTTTTTT. Translation gives CASSLRERTGELFF.

The J gene is TRBJ2-1, the V gene TRBV4-1; D possibly matches TRBD1 or TRBD2 (7 bases each). V was clipped by 4 bases and J by 4 bases, with 41 bases between them. This CDR3 spans 24 amino acids. The V gene's germline CDR1 is MGHRA and CDR2 YSYEKL. CDR3 amino acids: CASSPGGPGQPRLASHQEYNEQFF. CDR3 bases: TGCGCCAGCAGCCCAGGGGGGCCGGGACAGCCCCGACTAGCTTCTCACCAGGAATACAATGAGCAGTTCTTC.

The table lists this clonotype with many counts. The chain couples TRBV20-1 to TRBJ2-3; 12 bases match TRBD2. CDR1 and CDR2 from the germline V gene are DFQATT and SNEGSKA (reference sequence). Germline trimming cut 4 bases from V and 6 bases from J; bases unmatched to any gene: 17. CDR3 size: 18 residues. This CDR3 is CSAKTENLAGGPSDTQYF. The CDR3 region has the DNA TGCAGTGCTAAGACGGAGAATCTAGCGGGAGGGCCCTCGGATACGCAGTATTTT.

This clonotype appeared a few times. The chain combines TRBV7-9 with TRBJ1-2; D gene unclear. From germline, CDR1 is SEHNR and CDR2 FQNEAQ (reference sequence). The CDR3 runs 12 residues. Trimming took off 7 bases at V and 1 base at J, with 7 bases between the two ends. The CDR3 region has the DNA TGTGCCAGCATGGAATTTAACTATGGCTACACCTTC. It specifies CASMEFNYGYTF.

This clonotype has a count of ten or more. The rearrangement uses TRBV28 and TRBJ1-1; tentatively, D is TRBD1 (6 bases). This CDR3 comprises 14 residues. Germline assignment: CDR1 MDHEN and CDR2 SYDVKM. V dropped 5 bases and J dropped 3 bases, with 13 bases sitting between them. The CDR3 is CASSPRRGHTEAFF. The DNA of the CDR3 is TGTGCCAGCAGTCCCCGACGGGGGCACACTGAAGCTTTCTTT.

This clonotype showed up just a few times. The chain couples TRBV14 to TRBJ2-3, with a possible D match to TRBD2 (6 bases). The germline V gene has CDR1 SGHDN and CDR2 FVKESK. The CDR3 is made up of 18 amino acids. The V end was cut by 3 bases, the J end by 3 bases, with 22 bases between. The CDR3 sequence: CASSQGLRATRKTDTQYF. The CDR3 region has the DNA TGTGCCAGCAGCCAGGGACTCAGAGCCACACGAAAAACAGATACGCAGTATTTT.